This T cell receptor beta chain was retrieved from a study of CD8+ T cells in alopecia areata. Study findings and constraints: Normal scalp showed lower clonality than lesional scalp, especially alopecia totalis/universalis.

It was cDNA, reverse transcribed from extracted RNA, that served as the sequencing template. Only in-frame clones appear in the TCRdb table, and some are missing; sequencing was by immunoSEQ multiplex PCR. The table shows about 34,000 clones, with about 74% occurring only once. As for this clone: Its antigen is still unknown.

Germline CDR1 reads LNHDA; CDR2 reads SQIVND (reference sequence). Trimming took 0 bases from V and 0 from J, leaving 12 bases between them. This CDR3 spans 16 amino acids. The investigators collected lesional scalp punch biopsies and peripheral blood from alopecia areata patients. Sorting separated CD4+ and CD8+ T cells out of PBMCs. Material: NKG2D-low CD8+ T cells sorted from blood. The sequence came from a human donor with alopecia areata. The chain employs TRBV19 and TRBJ2-7; D is ambiguous. CDR3 sequence reads: CASSIEGGSPSYEQYF. The CDR3 DNA is TGTGCCAGTAGTATAGAAGGCGGCAGCCCCTCCTACGAGCAGTACTTC.